This T cell receptor beta chain was retrieved from a study of blood T cells in healthy people across ages (dated by TCRdb to the mid-2010s). Study-wide context: In model experiments, roughly one uniquely barcoded TCR beta cDNA molecule per two T cells was captured by template switching. The study measured age-related changes in TCR beta repertoire diversity using deep sequencing normalized with unique cDNA molecular identifiers. Four age groups were formed from the donors: young (average about 17 years), middle-aged (just under 40), aged (more than 55) and long-lived (less than 85). To avoid experimental bias, donors of different ages were distributed randomly across sequencing lanes. The study analyzed two additional independent replicas of 1 million unique cDNA reads from the same blood draw for two donors, one aged 18 to 30 and one aged 80 or older.

The donors were about 40 Caucasian individuals from Russia, aged roughly 6 to 100 years, who were systemically healthy. Each donor gave around 9.5 milliliters of peripheral blood, collected into EDTA-treated Vacutainer tubes. PBMCs were isolated by Ficoll-Paque density-gradient centrifugation, with at least 7 million obtained per sample. Total RNA was extracted from PBMCs with Trizol reagent, with at least 5.5 micrograms obtained per sample. Naive CD45RAhigh/CD27high T cell percentages were measured by flow cytometry on a PBMC aliquot from every donor. The germline V gene (reference sequence) sets CDR1 to DFQATT and CDR2 to SNEGSKA. The CDR3 runs 16 residues from the cysteine to the phenylalanine. The kept DNA is CDR3 alone, 48 bases in frame from the first base. The paper as a whole reports these results and caveats: Estimates of total diversity based on one million sequenced T cells were regarded as lower bounds and as underestimates. A strong correlation was found between observed TCR beta diversity and the percentage of naive T cells measured by flow cytometry. Conclusive comparison of naive and antigen-experienced compartments was prevented by the profiling of bulk unsorted PBMCs. Compared with the aged group, the long-lived group had more naive CD4+ T cells, fewer expanded clones and increased TCR diversity, suggesting age selection. Because donor CMV infection status was unknown, age-related changes in expanded clonotypes were potentially confounded. Observed TCR beta diversity per million T cells fell roughly linearly with age, and a significant reduction was already apparent by age about 38.

Library preparation was by 5' RACE. The sample was run on an Illumina HiSeq 2500. A second PCR of roughly 6 to 11 cycles was run with a J-beta primer mix and a sample-barcoded 5' primer. Each TCR beta cDNA molecule received a unique molecular identifier from a template-switch 5' adaptor carrying 12 random nucleotides. Each sample yielded at least 3 million CDR3-containing paired-end reads. The Mint cDNA synthesis kit, primed by a TRBC-specific oligonucleotide, was used to synthesize first-strand cDNA from all RNA. Following uracil-DNA glycosylase treatment, all cDNA underwent a first 18-cycle PCR with the universal primers M1SS and BC2_uni_R. The paper's processing steps were these. Each sample was normalized by randomly selecting 1 million high-quality reads, each carrying a distinct molecular identifier. Reads with shared molecular identifiers were discarded instead of being binned into consensus sequences. MiTCR, run with a Q25 quality threshold and the strictest error-elimination algorithm, handled CDR3 identification, clonotype clustering and error correction. A nonparametric unseen species model with Euler transformation was used to estimate lower-bound total TCR beta diversity. TCRdb reprocessing: public reads trimmed at Q25 with fastp, clones called with MiXCR, in-frame beta chains kept. Rows with a matching CDR3 protein are joined into one entry that keeps the most common DNA and genes. The V and J calls were determined by TCRdb, not by the authors. This sample gives approximately 850,000 distinct CDR3 sequences in total; 58% of them show up just once. Approximately 23% of the sample is held by the ten biggest clonotypes.

Comment on this clonotype: Its antigen target is currently unknown. No per-base quality is available; no much larger clone lies one base away.

The sequencing sample was made of blood. The source of this sequence is a man aged 30-40 years in good health. The chain links TRBV20-1 with TRBJ2-4; 7 bases in between match TRBD2. The CDR3 is CSNLRLAPVGKNIQYF. The nucleotide sequence is given as TGCAGCAATCTGAGACTAGCACCCGTGGGCAAAAACATTCAGTACTTC.